Included here is one TCR beta chain sequence, with context. Its specificity is not known. From germline, CDR1 is SNHLY and CDR2 FYNNEI. V lost 3 bases, J lost 6 bases, and 3 bases lay in between. The CDR3 is made up of 11 amino acids. This entry comes from a study of cytomegalovirus exposure and HLA in healthy donors. Notes on the study in general: HLA allele associations emerged for 16,951 TCR beta sequences in a later analysis, at 0.05 false discovery rate.

Primers for the PCR totalled 60 Vbeta and 13 Jbeta. The method was immunoSEQ multiplex PCR; TCRdb's version includes in-frame clones alone and lacks a portion of them. The sample holds about 160,000 clones, approximately 74% seen once. V and J are TRBV2 and TRBJ2-4; no firm D call. This sequence was found in a woman aged 25-40 years in good health and CMV-seronegative. Sequenced input: PBMCs. The CDR3 coding sequence is TGTGCCAGCAGTGACTCAAACATTCAGTACTTC. This translates into CASSDSNIQYF.